This paragraph reports one T cell receptor (beta chain). This entry belongs to a study of blood T cell repertoires in COVID-19. Across the study: Samples representing acute and convalescent COVID-19 were sourced from the United States, Italy and Spain.

CDR3 length equals 17 residues. Looked up from germline, CDR1 is KGHSH and CDR2 is LQKENI. Losses at the gene ends were 3 bases for V and 5 bases for J; bases not matched to a gene: 10. Authors' data handling: By means of reference gene primer amplification, nucleated cell counts were estimated. This table comes from immunoSEQ multiplex PCR, and its TCRdb copy is limited to in-frame clones, with some not included. Clone size and V and J calls were adopted from that table, with D and trimming inferred from the DNA. The profile shows under 250,000 clones, approximately 88% of them singletons. This clonotype was obtained from a woman aged 25 to 39 with COVID-19, enrolled during active disease. The chain uses TRBV18 and TRBJ2-5; 12 nucleotides line up with TRBD1. The specimen was peripheral blood. This CDR3 reads CASSPNSGTGGAETQYF. CDR3 coding DNA: TGTGCCAGCTCACCGAACTCCGGGACAGGGGGCGCGGAGACCCAGTACTTC. Drawing the rest from reference TRBV18 and TRBJ2-5, the complete variable domain is NAGVMQNPRHLVRRRGQEARLRCSPMKGHSHVYWYRQLPEEGLKFMVYLQKENIIDESGMPKERFSAEFPKEGPSILRIQQVVRGDSAAYFCASSPNSGTGGAETQYFGPGTRLLVL.